The rows below give T cell receptor beta chains drawn from one sample of a study of cytomegalovirus exposure and HLA in healthy donors. Method: immunoSEQ multiplex PCR; TCRdb's copy keeps in-frame clones and lacks some. The sample has roughly 150,000 clones; 70% to 85% are singletons. The sequenced material came from PBMCs. The receptors derive from a male donor in good health and CMV-seronegative. The CDR3 runs from the conserved cysteine through the conserved F or W.

v_call	cdr3_aa
TRBV2	CASRKSRDTEAFF
TRBV5-1	CASSPGQTRNTGELFF
TRBV6-5	CASRSGFQRRQYF
TRBV4-1	CASSPSNRGASYNEQFF
TRBV11-2	CASSLVGVSRRSGANVLTF
TRBV15	CATSRDLQATGQPQHF
TRBV9	CASSATGGSGSTIYF
TRBV2	CASTEELAGVFF
TRBV29-1	CSVEGDNYEQYF
TRBV5-1	CASSFTGGTYEQYF
TRBV5-6	CASSLSGDTQYF
TRBV9	CASSAETGYNSPLHF
TRBV6-1	CASSEGDRGSYEQYF
TRBV6-1	CASSATTGIFYEQYF
TRBV19	CASRRTGGNQPQHF
TRBV5-1	CASSFPGTRAREQYF
TRBV7-3	CASSLNPTSGGQHRELFF
TRBV6-5	CATSGGGTEAFF
TRBV5-5	CASSEILYRYTF
TRBV7-2	CASSSPGREQYF
TRBV27	CASALTVTYEQYF
TRBV7-3	CASSPGQGYTGELFF
TRBV18	CASSPRPQGTGYSYNEQFF
TRBV10-3	CAISDMDRGVYTF
TRBV5-1	CASSLEVSSNYGYTF
TRBV4-3	CASSPSSYNSPLHF
TRBV28	CASSRPGQGLNEQYF
TRBV6-5	CASSYRGSEAFF
TRBV28	CASSFPLAGDTDTQYF
TRBV7-9	CASSLGAGITDTQYF
TRBV2	CAREGGQAFF
TRBV29-1	CSVLTGAGEQFF
TRBV7-2	CASSLGTGSYGYTF
TRBV7-3	CASSPRTRSWGQYF
TRBV5-1	CASSQSLAGSSYEQYF
TRBV6-5	CASARTSETYEQYF
TRBV7-9	CASSPLAGVTGELFF
TRBV7-2	CASSGQPGQAHNEQFF
TRBV13	CASSLGGSSYNEQFF
TRBV4-2	CASSQGRGVNSPLHF
TRBV19	CASSIIENQPQHF
TRBV29-1	CSAGLAGGPNIQYF
TRBV6-5	CASRSLTDLYGYTF
TRBV29-1	CSVGGGQETQYF